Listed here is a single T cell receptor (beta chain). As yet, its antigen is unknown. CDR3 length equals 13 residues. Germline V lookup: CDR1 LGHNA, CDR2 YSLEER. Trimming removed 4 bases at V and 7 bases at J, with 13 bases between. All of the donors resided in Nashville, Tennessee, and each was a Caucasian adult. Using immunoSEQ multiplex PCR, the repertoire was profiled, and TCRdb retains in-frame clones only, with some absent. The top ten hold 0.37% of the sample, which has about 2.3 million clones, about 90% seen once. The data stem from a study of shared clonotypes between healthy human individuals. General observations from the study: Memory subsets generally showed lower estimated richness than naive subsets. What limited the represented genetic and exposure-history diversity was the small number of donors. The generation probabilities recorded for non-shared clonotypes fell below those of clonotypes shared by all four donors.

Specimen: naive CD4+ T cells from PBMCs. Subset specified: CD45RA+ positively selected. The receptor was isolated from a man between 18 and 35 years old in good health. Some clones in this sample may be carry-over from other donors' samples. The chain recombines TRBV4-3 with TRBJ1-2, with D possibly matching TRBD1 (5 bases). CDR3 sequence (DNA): TGCGCCAGCAGCCCCAGGGTCGTAGGTGGCTACACCTTC. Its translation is CASSPRVVGGYTF.